Listed here are 21 T cell receptor beta chains from one sample, sequenced in a study of shared clonotypes between healthy human individuals. Some clones are missing from TCRdb's copy, which holds only in-frame ones; the method was immunoSEQ multiplex PCR. In the table there are under 650,000 clones, almost 97% of which are singletons. Material: naive CD4+ T cells sorted from blood. Subset meaning: CD45RA+ positively selected. The receptors originated from a woman aged 25 to 45 in good health.

This rearrangement joins TRBV30 to TRBJ2-1; D is undetermined. The CDR3 runs to 11 residues. Germline loops: CDR1 GTSNPN, CDR2 SVGIG (reference sequence). With 2 bases removed from V and 7 bases from J, the gap between germline ends came to 6 bases. CDR3 bases: TGTGCCTGGAGTACGCATAATGAGCAGTTCTTC. The encoded protein is CAWSTHNEQFF.

This chain uses TRBV6-1 with TRBJ1-5; D possibly corresponds to TRBD1 (5 bases). This CDR3 comprises 19 residues. Per germline, CDR1 MNHNS and CDR2 SASEGT. The V end lost 4 bases, the J end lost 0 bases, and 22 bases lay between the germline ends. Here the CDR3 reads CASSAGTPARPYSNQPQHF. The CDR3 DNA sequence: TGTGCCAGCAGTGCAGGGACCCCTGCGAGGCCCTATAGCAATCAGCCCCAGCATTTT.

The chain employs TRBV28 and TRBJ2-7; 9 nucleotides align to TRBD1. From germline, CDR1 is MDHEN and CDR2 SYDVKM. V lost 3 bases, J lost 5 bases, and 14 bases stayed unmatched. This CDR3 has 17 amino acids. This chain's CDR3 is CASSFSRSTGGFHEQYF. The CDR3 bases are TGTGCCAGCAGTTTCTCCCGATCGACAGGGGGTTTCCACGAGCAGTACTTC. Full variable domain (missing parts from reference TRBV28 and TRBJ2-7): DVKVTQSSRYLVKRTGEKVFLECVQDMDHENMFWYRQDPGLGLRLIYFSYDVKMKEKGDIPEGYSVSREKKERFSLILESASTNQTSMYLCASSFSRSTGGFHEQYFGPGTRLTVT.

CDR3 DNA: TGTGCCAGCAGCCGGCCGAGAGGCAATGAGCAGTTCTTC. Protein product: CASSRPRGNEQFF. The chain has TRBV7-3 and TRBJ2-1, with no clear D. In germline, CDR1 is SGHTA, CDR2 FQGTGA. The CDR3 covers 13 residues. Trimming shortened V by 5 bases and J by 6 bases, and 11 bases separated the two germline ends.

The V call is TRBV27, the J call TRBJ2-7; TRBD1 might be the D (5 bases). Per germline, CDR1 MNHEY and CDR2 SMNVEV (reference sequence). Deletions cut 6 bases from V and 12 bases from J, with 27 bases between. This CDR3 comprises 15 residues. The CDR3 coding sequence is TGTGCCAGCAGACGACTTGGGGCAGACTCCCAGGGTCGGTACTTC. This encodes CASRRLGADSQGRYF.

This rearrangement joins TRBV29-1 to TRBJ2-7; 10 bases align to TRBD2. Germline CDR1 reads SQVTM; CDR2 reads ANQGSEA. Germline trimming cut 6 bases from V and 3 bases from J; bases unmatched to any gene: 8. This CDR3 spans 14 amino acids. In DNA form, the CDR3 reads TGCAGCGTGGCTACTAGCGGGAAAAGCTACGAGCAGTACTTC. Protein sequence: CSVATSGKSYEQYF.

V and J are TRBV14 and TRBJ2-2; D call uncertain. The CDR3 contains 14 residues. In germline, CDR1 is SGHDN, CDR2 FVKESK. V dropped 2 bases and J dropped 7 bases, with 11 bases sitting between them. This CDR3 reads CASSQRYGRGELFF. For the CDR3, the DNA is TGTGCCAGCAGCCAACGCTATGGCCGCGGGGAGCTGTTTTTT.

The gene calls are TRBV4-1 and TRBJ1-4; D unresolved. The CDR3 runs to 15 residues. V was trimmed by 2 bases and J by 10 bases, leaving 17 bases between them. In germline, CDR1 is MGHRA, CDR2 YSYEKL. The CDR3, as DNA: TGCGCCAGCAGCCAAAGAGGGTCCTCGGTAGGAAAACTGTTTTTT. This sequence encodes CASSQRGSSVGKLFF.

In nucleotides, the CDR3 is TGTGCCAGCAGTTTTCGGGGTTTTCGCACAGATACGCAGTATTTT. Amino acid sequence: CASSFRGFRTDTQYF. This chain uses TRBV27 with TRBJ2-3, with D possibly matching TRBD2 (5 bases). V lost 3 bases and J 1 base, leaving 11 bases between the germline ends. CDR3 length: 15 residues. Germline CDR1 reads MNHEY; CDR2 reads SMNVEV (reference sequence).

V is TRBV7-9 and J is TRBJ2-7, with TRBD1 identical over 7 bases. V gave up 3 bases and J gave up 6 bases; unmatched junction bases: 5. CDR1 SEHNR and CDR2 FQNEAQ come from the germline V gene (reference sequence). This CDR3 has 13 residues. The CDR3 region is CASSFASGGEQYF. The CDR3 coding sequence is TGTGCCAGCAGCTTCGCTTCAGGGGGCGAGCAGTACTTC.

The chain couples TRBV19 to TRBJ2-2; D tentatively fits TRBD1 or TRBD2 (5 bases each). Trimming removed 6 bases at V and 7 bases at J, with 27 bases between. CDR1 is LNHDA and CDR2 is SQIVND in the germline V gene (reference sequence). CDR3 size: 18 residues. Written as DNA, the CDR3 is TGTGCCAGTAGCGCACTCGGGGCAATCCAAAGTGGGCTCGGGGAGCTGTTTTTT. It codes for CASSALGAIQSGLGELFF.

This CDR3 reads CASSSLAVSYEQYF. DNA of the CDR3: TGTGCCAGCTCATCCCTAGCGGTCTCCTACGAGCAGTACTTC. The chain joins TRBV18 to TRBJ2-7; 7 bases match TRBD2. Looked up from germline, CDR1 is KGHSH and CDR2 is LQKENI. The CDR3 has 14 amino acids. V lost 5 bases and J lost 0; bases outside the gene matches: 4.

The rearrangement uses TRBV6-5 and TRBJ1-5; a possible D gene is TRBD1 (5 bases). The V gene's germline CDR1 is MNHEY and CDR2 SVGAGI. V lost 10 bases to trimming and J lost 4 bases, with 17 bases between them. The CDR3 is 14 amino acids. For the CDR3, the DNA is TGTGCCACCGCCGGGGGGAGGGAGAATCAGCCCCAGCATTTT. Protein product: CATAGGRENQPQHF.

The J gene is TRBJ1-2, the V gene TRBV6-1, with unresolved D. The ends were cut back, 6 bases at V and 3 bases at J, with 8 bases in the middle. There are 12 residues in the CDR3. Germline CDR1 is MNHNS and CDR2 is SASEGT. DNA for the CDR3: TGTGCCAGCAGCCACCGGGACTATGGCTACACCTTC. Its protein product is CASSHRDYGYTF.

The gene calls are TRBV6-5 and TRBJ1-5; possible D gene TRBD1, 5 bases. The CDR3 has 15 amino acids. Germline values: CDR1 MNHEY, CDR2 SVGAGI. The V gene lost 0 bases and the J gene lost 5 bases, with 11 bases spanning the gap. The CDR3 reads CASSYSAGGDQPQHF. The CDR3 DNA reads as TGTGCCAGCAGTTACTCAGCCGGGGGTGATCAGCCCCAGCATTTT.

The chain's CDR3 is CASSQFPRQGIYEQYF. The CDR3 DNA reads TGCGCCAGCAGCCAATTTCCGCGACAGGGGATCTACGAGCAGTACTTC. The chain recombines TRBV4-1 with TRBJ2-7, with 8 bases identical to TRBD1. The CDR3 loop spans 16 amino acids. CDR1 and CDR2 (germline): MGHRA, YSYEKL. The V segment lost 2 bases and the J segment 3 bases; nucleotides outside the gene matches: 9.

This sequence joins TRBV5-4 and TRBJ2-7; TRBD2 might be the D (6 bases). CDR1 SGHNT and CDR2 YYREEE come from the germline V gene (reference sequence). The CDR3 has 14 residues. Trimming left V 3 bases short and J 1 base short, with 11 bases between. The chain's CDR3 is CASSSGRGSYEQYF. CDR3 DNA: TGTGCCAGCAGCTCTGGACGGGGGTCCTACGAGCAGTACTTC.

This chain joins TRBV30 and TRBJ2-7; D is possibly TRBD1 or TRBD2 (5 bases each). The germline V and J ends were trimmed by 3 bases and 5 bases, with 11 bases remaining between them. The CDR3 sequence is 12 residues long. CDR1 is GTSNPN, CDR2 SVGIG, per germline (reference sequence). As DNA, the CDR3 is TGTGCCTGGAGATCGGGGACCGACGAGCAGTACTTC. This translates into CAWRSGTDEQYF.

The chain couples TRBV6-6 to TRBJ2-7; a possible D gene is TRBD2 (5 bases). The germline V gene encodes CDR1 MNHNY and CDR2 SVGAGI (reference sequence). Between the trimmed V and J ends, which lost 10 bases and 5 bases, there was a span of 15 bases. This CDR3 comprises 12 residues. The CDR3 spells CATGPGFHEQYF. The CDR3 nucleotides read TGTGCCACAGGACCGGGGTTCCACGAGCAGTACTTC.

V and J are TRBV28 and TRBJ1-1; 7 bases match TRBD1. J gave up 7 bases and V 3 bases, and 8 bases lay outside the gene matches. This CDR3 contains 14 residues. Germline assignment: CDR1 MDHEN and CDR2 SYDVKM. The CDR3 DNA is TGTGCCAGCAGTTTCTCGACAGGGCGGGATGAAGCTTTCTTT. Amino acid sequence: CASSFSTGRDEAFF.

The chain has TRBV20-1 and TRBJ1-1; D is unclear. Between the trimmed V and J ends, which lost 0 bases and 10 bases, there was a span of 9 bases. This CDR3 has 11 residues. The germline gives CDR1 DFQATT, CDR2 SNEGSKA (reference sequence). The CDR3 coding sequence is TGCAGTGCTAGAGATAGCAGAGGAGCTTTCTTT. Encoded protein: CSARDSRGAFF.